Below, 27 T cell receptor beta chains from the same sample are listed, as sequenced in a study of lymphopenia after photon versus proton radiotherapy. TCRdb's table, derived via immunoSEQ multiplex PCR, lists solely in-frame clones and lacks some. The table has about 33,000 clones, under 90% seen once. The material sequenced was peripheral blood, taken from a patient treated with photon-based radiotherapy. These receptors all come from a woman aged 50 to 65 with pancreatic cancer.

The V gene is TRBV29-1, the J gene TRBJ2-7; TRBD1 matches at 8 bases. The CDR3 runs to 15 residues. Trimming cost V 4 bases and J 0 bases; bases outside gene matches: 8. The germline V gene encodes CDR1 SQVTM and CDR2 ANQGSEA. CDR3 region: CSVAGTGRTSYEQYF. The CDR3 DNA follows: TGCAGCGTTGCCGGGACAGGTCGGACCTCCTACGAGCAGTACTTC.

This chain links TRBV29-1 with TRBJ2-1, with D tentatively TRBD2 (5 bases). The germline gives CDR1 SQVTM, CDR2 ANQGSEA. V shed 0 bases and J shed 5 bases, with 17 bases lying between them. The CDR3 length is 16 residues. CDR3: CSVEDQRLARNNEQFF. The CDR3 DNA is TGCAGCGTTGAAGATCAGAGGTTAGCGAGAAACAATGAGCAGTTCTTC.

The chain links TRBV27 to TRBJ2-1; no clear D gene. V was clipped by 5 bases and J by 2 bases, with 13 bases between them. The germline CDR1 and CDR2 sequences are MNHEY and SMNVEV (reference sequence). This CDR3 has 15 residues. This chain's CDR3 is CASSMLSTAYNEQFF. CDR3 DNA sequence: TGTGCCAGCAGTATGCTCTCAACCGCCTACAATGAGCAGTTCTTC.

The chain has TRBV29-1 and TRBJ2-1; D uncertain. Trimming took off 2 bases at V and 0 bases at J, with 8 bases between the two ends. Per the germline V gene, CDR1 is SQVTM and CDR2 is ANQGSEA. This CDR3 is built from 14 residues. CDR3 amino acids: CSVESYSSYNEQFF. The CDR3, as DNA: TGCAGCGTTGAAAGCTATAGCTCCTACAATGAGCAGTTCTTC.

The chain uses TRBV5-6 and TRBJ1-2, with 7 bases matching TRBD1. Trimming at V came to 5 bases and at J to 7 bases, leaving 11 bases not matched to a gene. The germline CDR1 and CDR2 sequences are SGHDT and YYEEEE. The length of the CDR3 is 14 residues. The CDR3 DNA is TGTGCCAGCAGGCCCTCCGACAGGGTGGGTGGCTACACCTTC. Translated: CASRPSDRVGGYTF.

This clone has just a few counts. The chain uses TRBV7-6 and TRBJ1-1; D gene uncertain. The CDR3 has 13 residues. V was cut by 8 bases and J by 4 bases, with 14 bases left in between. The V gene's germline CDR1 is SGHVS and CDR2 FNYEAQ. The CDR3 loop reads CASAVDEVTEAFF. CDR3 sequence (DNA): TGTGCCAGCGCCGTGGATGAGGTCACTGAAGCTTTCTTT.

V and J are TRBV28 and TRBJ2-2; the D gene is possibly TRBD1 (5 bases). Germline V gene sequence: CDR1 MDHEN, CDR2 SYDVKM. The CDR3 runs to 12 residues. The germline V and J ends were trimmed by 4 bases and 7 bases, with 7 bases remaining between them. Here the CDR3 DNA reads TGTGCCAGCAGTTCAGGGAACGGGGAGCTGTTTTTT. It encodes CASSSGNGELFF.

The chain carries TRBV18 and TRBJ1-4, with D hard to call. The germline CDR1 and CDR2 sequences are KGHSH and LQKENI. V lost 5 bases and J lost 5, with 12 bases in between. The CDR3 covers 14 residues. The CDR3 coding sequence is TGTGCCAGCTCATCACAGATAGACAATGAAAAACTGTTTTTT. It codes for CASSSQIDNEKLFF. The full variable domain, in which reference TRBV18 and TRBJ1-4 provide the parts outside the CDR3, is NAGVMQNPRHLVRRRGQEARLRCSPMKGHSHVYWYRQLPEEGLKFMVYLQKENIIDESGMPKERFSAEFPKEGPSILRIQQVVRGDSAAYFCASSSQIDNEKLFFGSGTQLSVL.

The genes are TRBV11-1 and TRBJ1-6, with 8 bases that match TRBD1. V gave up 5 bases and J gave up 9 bases; unmatched junction bases: 6. The CDR3 loop spans 14 amino acids. Looked up from germline, CDR1 is SGHAT and CDR2 is FQDESV (reference sequence). The CDR3 DNA follows: TGTGCCAGCAGCCGGACAGGGTTTGGTTCACCCCTCCACTTT. As protein: CASSRTGFGSPLHF.

The CDR3 coding sequence is TGTGCCTTATCCCTCGGGAGCAAGGGACAAGGGGGCTACACCTTC. This encodes CALSLGSKGQGGYTF. The chain joins TRBV30 to TRBJ1-2, with D possibly TRBD1 on 6 matching bases. The V and J ends lost 7 bases and 8 bases respectively, with 26 bases between them. Germline V gives CDR1 GTSNPN, CDR2 SVGIG (reference sequence). The CDR3 extends over 15 amino acids.

The chain recombines TRBV19 with TRBJ2-3; unclear D gene. The V gene lost 4 bases and the J gene lost 6 bases, with 8 bases spanning the gap. The CDR3 totals 12 residues. Germline V gene sequence: CDR1 LNHDA, CDR2 SQIVND (reference sequence). In nucleotides, the CDR3 is TGTGCCAGTAGTAAGGAGATCGATACGCAGTATTTT. Translated: CASSKEIDTQYF.

The V call is TRBV6-5, the J call TRBJ1-1, with 7 nucleotides matching TRBD1. V trimming: 6 bases; J trimming: 1 base; junction bases outside the gene matches: 5. The CDR3 loop spans 14 amino acids. Germline V CDR1 and CDR2: MNHEY, SVGAGI. The CDR3 nucleotides read TGTGCCAGCAGGGCCCGGACAGGGAACACTGAAGCTTTCTTT. This codes for CASRARTGNTEAFF.

This clone was observed a single time. The chain has TRBV7-2 and TRBJ2-1; 13 bases agree with TRBD2. Per germline, CDR1 SGHTA and CDR2 FQGNSA. Trimming cost V 5 bases and J 5 bases; bases outside gene matches: 9. CDR3 size: 17 residues. The CDR3 spells CASSPWTSGRGDNEQFF. CDR3 nucleotides: TGTGCCAGCAGCCCCTGGACTAGCGGGAGAGGGGACAATGAGCAGTTCTTC.

The CDR3 spells CASSLSSPGSYGYTF. CDR3 nucleotides: TGTGCCAGCAGCTTGTCTTCTCCAGGGTCCTATGGCTACACCTTC. The chain is built from TRBV7-8 and TRBJ1-2; D perhaps matches TRBD1 (5 bases). This CDR3 spans 15 amino acids. V lost 3 bases to trimming and J lost 4 bases, with 15 bases between them. The germline CDR1 and CDR2 sequences are SGHVS and FQNEAQ.

The gene calls are TRBV9 and TRBJ1-2; no firm D call. The V and J ends lost 6 bases and 0 bases respectively, with 12 bases between them. CDR3 length: 14 residues. From germline, CDR1 is SGDLS and CDR2 YYNGEE. The CDR3 sequence is CASTPASPNYGYTF. In DNA, the CDR3 is TGTGCCAGCACCCCGGCCAGCCCTAACTATGGCTACACCTTC.

This sequence joins TRBV6-5 and TRBJ1-1; maybe TRBD1 (5 bases). Trimming removed 2 bases at V and 8 bases at J, with 15 bases between. The germline CDR1 and CDR2 sequences are MNHEY and SVGAGI. There are 14 residues in the CDR3. CDR3 sequence: CASSYGGSPREAFF. DNA of the CDR3: TGTGCCAGCAGTTACGGGGGGTCTCCTAGAGAAGCTTTCTTT.

The chain joins TRBV6-5 to TRBJ2-1, with D unclear. Deletions cut 2 bases from V and 0 bases from J, with 8 bases between. Germline V gives CDR1 MNHEY, CDR2 SVGAGI. This CDR3 contains 15 residues. The CDR3 here is CASSYEWFSYNEQFF. CDR3 nucleotides: TGTGCCAGCAGTTACGAGTGGTTCTCCTACAATGAGCAGTTCTTC.

The chain combines TRBV28 with TRBJ2-2; D is undetermined. The CDR3 length is 16 residues. The V end lost 6 bases, the J end lost 6 bases, and 20 bases lay between the germline ends. Germline V lookup: CDR1 MDHEN, CDR2 SYDVKM. CDR3 DNA sequence: TGTGCCAGCAGCCAACTAAAGCCTCTATCTCCCGGGGAGCTGTTTTTT. Translated, it gives CASSQLKPLSPGELFF.

The chain combines TRBV14 with TRBJ2-7; the match to TRBD2 covers 9 bases. The CDR3 extends over 15 amino acids. Trimming cost V 0 bases and J 10 bases; bases outside gene matches: 10. Germline lookup yields CDR1 SGHDN and CDR2 FVKESK. Written as DNA, the CDR3 is TGTGCCAGCAGCCAAGATAGCGGGGGATTACGAAGACAGTACTTC. It yields the protein CASSQDSGGLRRQYF.

V is TRBV5-8 and J is TRBJ1-2; unclear D gene. Per the germline V gene, CDR1 is SGHTS and CDR2 is YDEGEE. This CDR3 is built from 13 residues. Trimming cost V 0 bases and J 13 bases, with 16 bases left between them. The CDR3: CASSLDLGKAGTF. The CDR3 DNA is TGTGCCAGCAGCTTGGATTTGGGGAAGGCGGGCACCTTC.

The chain couples TRBV28 to TRBJ2-1, with TRBD2 matching over 8 bases. V gave up 4 bases and J gave up 7 bases; unmatched junction bases: 6. The CDR3 is 14 amino acids. Germline lookup yields CDR1 MDHEN and CDR2 SYDVKM. The CDR3, as DNA: TGTGCCAGCAGTTCAGCGGGAGCAGGGAATGAGCAGTTCTTC. Its translation is CASSSAGAGNEQFF.

The chain combines TRBV18 with TRBJ1-4; no clear D gene. This CDR3 has 16 amino acids. V was trimmed by 1 base and J by 8 bases, leaving 17 bases between them. Germline loops: CDR1 KGHSH, CDR2 LQKENI. The CDR3 loop is CASSPQREVGQEKLFF. CDR3 in DNA: TGTGCCAGCTCACCACAGCGGGAGGTGGGTCAAGAAAAACTGTTTTTT.

This chain links TRBV18 with TRBJ1-1; possible D gene TRBD1, 5 bases. The CDR3 totals 11 residues. The germline V gene has CDR1 KGHSH and CDR2 LQKENI. V lost 8 bases and J 10 bases, leaving 14 bases between the germline ends. DNA for the CDR3: TGTGCCAGCCGCGGGGGGGTAGGAGCTTTCTTT. Translation: CASRGGVGAFF.

The chain combines TRBV12-1 with TRBJ2-5; TRBD1, the table's D call, lacks a check against the DNA. TRBV12-1 is a pseudogene locus. There are 15 residues in the CDR3. This chain's CDR3 is CASVAGTGGSETQYF. The CDR3 DNA reads as TGTGCCAGCGTCGCCGGGACAGGGGGTAGTGAGACCCAGTACTTC.

The gene calls are TRBV27 and TRBJ2-7; TRBD2 aligns across 9 bases. The CDR3 is 14 amino acids. V shed 5 bases and J 3 bases; nucleotides not matched to a gene: 5. The V gene's germline CDR1 is MNHEY and CDR2 SMNVEV (reference sequence). The CDR3 nucleotides read TGTGCCAGCAGTACTATAGCGGGAGTCTACGAGCAGTACTTC. It encodes CASSTIAGVYEQYF.

The J gene is TRBJ2-3, the V gene TRBV5-4, with 11 positions matching TRBD2. The CDR3 covers 15 residues. Trimming removed 4 bases from V and 7 bases from J; junction bases left unmatched: 8. Looked up from germline, CDR1 is SGHNT and CDR2 is YYREEE (reference sequence). The CDR3: CASSTTSGSRNTQYF. The CDR3 nucleotides read TGTGCCAGCAGCACAACTAGCGGGAGTCGGAATACGCAGTATTTT.

The genes are TRBV18 and TRBJ2-7; perhaps TRBD1 as D (5 bases). V lost 5 bases to trimming and J lost 5 bases, with 25 bases between them. The germline V gene encodes CDR1 KGHSH and CDR2 LQKENI. This CDR3 is 17 amino acids long. The CDR3 DNA reads TGTGCCAGCTCATCCGGCCGCGGCGGCCAGGGCGGCGACGAGCAGTACTTC. Translated: CASSSGRGGQGGDEQYF.